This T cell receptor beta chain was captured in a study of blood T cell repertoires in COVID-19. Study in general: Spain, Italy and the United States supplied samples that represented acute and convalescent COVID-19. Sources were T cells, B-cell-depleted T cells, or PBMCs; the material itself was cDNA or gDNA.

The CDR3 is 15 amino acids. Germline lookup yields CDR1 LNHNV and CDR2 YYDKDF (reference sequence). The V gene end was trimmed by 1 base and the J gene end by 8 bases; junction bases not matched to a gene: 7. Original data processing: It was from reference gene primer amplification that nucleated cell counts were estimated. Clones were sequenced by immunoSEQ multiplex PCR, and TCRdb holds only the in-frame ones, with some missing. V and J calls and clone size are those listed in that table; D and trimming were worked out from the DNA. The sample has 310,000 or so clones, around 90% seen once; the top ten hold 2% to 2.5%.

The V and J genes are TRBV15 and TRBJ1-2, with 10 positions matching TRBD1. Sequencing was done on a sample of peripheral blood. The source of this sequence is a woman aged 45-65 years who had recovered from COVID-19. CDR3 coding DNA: TGTGCCACCAGCAGAGTCGGGACAGGGGCGGAGGGCTACACCTTC. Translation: CATSRVGTGAEGYTF. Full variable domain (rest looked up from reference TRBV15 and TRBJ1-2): DAMVIQNPRYQVTQFGKPVTLSCSQTLNHNVMYWYQQKSSQAPKLLFHYYDKDFNNEADTPDNFQSRRPNTSFCFLDIRSPGLGDTAMYLCATSRVGTGAEGYTFGSGTRLTVV.